This TCR beta chain was recovered during a study of blood T cell repertoires in COVID-19. This CDR3 comprises 13 residues. Germline values: CDR1 LNHDA, CDR2 SQIVND (reference sequence). V dropped 11 bases and J dropped 1 base, with 14 bases sitting between them. Authors' analysis steps: The authors estimated nucleated cell counts from reference gene primer amplification. Sequencing used immunoSEQ multiplex PCR; TCRdb keeps in-frame clones, though not all of them. The DNA was the basis for D and trimming; V, J and clone size are from that table. The data hold approximately 27,000 clones, with 80% to 90% observed a single time.

This sequence originates from a woman in her forties or fifties with active COVID-19. This chain links TRBV19 with TRBJ2-5, with D perhaps matching TRBD2 (6 bases). Sequencing was done on a sample of peripheral blood. The CDR3 DNA reads as TGTGCCGTCGGACCGGGAGTCCAAGAGACCCAGTACTTC. Encoded protein: CAVGPGVQETQYF.